This T cell receptor beta chain was identified in a study of CD8 T cells in Susac syndrome. RNA was extracted with the RNeasy kit, and a quantity of roughly 0.45 to 1 ug was reverse transcribed using random hexamers. TCRdb recomputed calls from the immunoSEQ multiplex PCR reads with MiXCR, one row per CDR3 protein. The sample lists some 90,000 distinct CDR3 sequences, 85% to 95% seen once, with roughly 0.32% in the top ten. Healthy donors were controls matched for age and sex. Source material: CD8+ T cells from PBMCs. The receptor was derived from a human donor in good health.

The CDR3 DNA reads TGTGCCAGCAGCGCCTCAGTCGGAAAAGGCTACACCTTC. As protein: CASSASVGKGYTF. The gene calls are TRBV9 and TRBJ1-2; the D is unclear. This CDR3 contains 13 residues. Germline CDR1 reads SGDLS; CDR2 reads YYNGEE. Trimming pared 3 bases from V and 8 bases from J, leaving 14 bases between.